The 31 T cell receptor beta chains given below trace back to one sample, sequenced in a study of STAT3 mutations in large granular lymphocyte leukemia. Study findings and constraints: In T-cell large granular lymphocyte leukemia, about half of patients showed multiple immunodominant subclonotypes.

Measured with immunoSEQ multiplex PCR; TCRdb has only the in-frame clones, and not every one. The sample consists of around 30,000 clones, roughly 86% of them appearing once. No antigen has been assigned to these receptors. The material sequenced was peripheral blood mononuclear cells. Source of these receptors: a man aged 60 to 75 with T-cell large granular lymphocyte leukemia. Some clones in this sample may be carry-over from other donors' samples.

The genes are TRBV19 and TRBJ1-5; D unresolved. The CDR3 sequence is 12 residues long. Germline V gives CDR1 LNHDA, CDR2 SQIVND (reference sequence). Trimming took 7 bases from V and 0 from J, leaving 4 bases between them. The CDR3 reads CASTISNQPQHF. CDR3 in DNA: TGTGCCAGTACAATTAGCAATCAGCCCCAGCATTTT.

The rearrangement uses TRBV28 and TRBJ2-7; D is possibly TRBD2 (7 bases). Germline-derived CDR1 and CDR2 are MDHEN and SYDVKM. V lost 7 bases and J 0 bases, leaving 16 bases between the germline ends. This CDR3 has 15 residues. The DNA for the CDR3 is TGTGCCAGCACCTCGCGGGGGCGGAGCTCCTACGAGCAGTACTTC. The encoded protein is CASTSRGRSSYEQYF.

CDR3: CASSLITDTQYF. Written as DNA, the CDR3 is TGTGCCAGCAGCCTGATCACAGATACGCAGTATTTT. V and J are TRBV5-4 and TRBJ2-3; the D is unclear. Between the trimmed V and J ends, which lost 4 bases and 2 bases, there was a span of 5 bases. The length of the CDR3 is 12 residues. Germline V CDR1 and CDR2: SGHNT, YYREEE (reference sequence).

The CDR3 region has the DNA TGTGCCACCAGCAGACCCGACGCTGAAGCTTTCTTT. It specifies CATSRPDAEAFF. The chain carries TRBV15 and TRBJ1-1; D gene uncertain. CDR1 and CDR2 from the germline V gene are LNHNV and YYDKDF (reference sequence). The CDR3 is 12 residues long. V lost 2 bases to trimming and J lost 6 bases, with 7 bases between them.

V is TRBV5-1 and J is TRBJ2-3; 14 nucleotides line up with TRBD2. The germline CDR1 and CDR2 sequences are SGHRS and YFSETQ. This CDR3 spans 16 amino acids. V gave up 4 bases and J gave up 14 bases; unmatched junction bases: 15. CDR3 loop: CASSPGLAGGLRGGYF. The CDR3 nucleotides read TGCGCCAGCAGCCCCGGACTAGCGGGAGGTCTCCGGGGGGGGTATTTT.

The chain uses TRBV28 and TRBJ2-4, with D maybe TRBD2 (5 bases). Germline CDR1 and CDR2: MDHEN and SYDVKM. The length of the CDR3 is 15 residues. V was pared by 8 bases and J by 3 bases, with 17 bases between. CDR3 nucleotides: TGTGCCAGCCGGGGTTATGTGGTTGACAAAAACATTCAGTACTTC. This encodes CASRGYVVDKNIQYF. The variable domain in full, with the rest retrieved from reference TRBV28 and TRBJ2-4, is DVKVTQSSRYLVKRTGEKVFLECVQDMDHENMFWYRQDPGLGLRLIYFSYDVKMKEKGDIPEGYSVSREKKERFSLILESASTNQTSMYLCASRGYVVDKNIQYFGAGTRLSVL.

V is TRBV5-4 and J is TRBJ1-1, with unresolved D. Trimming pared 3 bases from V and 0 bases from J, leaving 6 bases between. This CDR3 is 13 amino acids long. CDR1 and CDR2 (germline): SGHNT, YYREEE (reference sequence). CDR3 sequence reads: CASSSKMNTEAFF. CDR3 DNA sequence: TGTGCCAGCAGCTCAAAGATGAACACTGAAGCTTTCTTT.

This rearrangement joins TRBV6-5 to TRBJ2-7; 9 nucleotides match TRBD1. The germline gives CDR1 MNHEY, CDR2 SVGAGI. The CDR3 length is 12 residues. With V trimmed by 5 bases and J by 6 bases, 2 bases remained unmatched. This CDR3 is CASSRDRVEQYF. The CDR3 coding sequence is TGTGCCAGCAGTAGGGACAGGGTCGAGCAGTACTTC.

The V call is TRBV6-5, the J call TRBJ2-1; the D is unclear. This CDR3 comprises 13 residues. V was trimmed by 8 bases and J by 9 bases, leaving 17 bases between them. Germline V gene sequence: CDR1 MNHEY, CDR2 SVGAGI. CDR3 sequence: CASGAKGRSEQFF. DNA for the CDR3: TGTGCCAGCGGTGCGAAGGGTCGAAGTGAGCAGTTCTTC.

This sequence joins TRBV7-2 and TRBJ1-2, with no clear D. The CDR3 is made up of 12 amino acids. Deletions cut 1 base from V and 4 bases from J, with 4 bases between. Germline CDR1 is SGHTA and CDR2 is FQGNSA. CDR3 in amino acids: CASSLGSYGYTF. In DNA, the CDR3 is TGTGCCAGCAGCTTAGGGTCCTATGGCTACACCTTC.

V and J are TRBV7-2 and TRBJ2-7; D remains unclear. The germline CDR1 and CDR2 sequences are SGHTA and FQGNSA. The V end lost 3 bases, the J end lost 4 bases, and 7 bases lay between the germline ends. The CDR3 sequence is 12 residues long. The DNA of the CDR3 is TGTGCCAGCAGCTTGTTCGAGTACGAGCAGTACTTC. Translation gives CASSLFEYEQYF.

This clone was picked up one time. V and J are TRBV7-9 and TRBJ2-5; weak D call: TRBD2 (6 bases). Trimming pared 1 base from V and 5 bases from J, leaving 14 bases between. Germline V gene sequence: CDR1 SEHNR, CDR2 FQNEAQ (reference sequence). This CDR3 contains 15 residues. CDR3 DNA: TGTGCCAGCAGCTTAGGTGGTGGGGAGGCGGAGACCCAGTACTTC. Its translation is CASSLGGGEAETQYF.

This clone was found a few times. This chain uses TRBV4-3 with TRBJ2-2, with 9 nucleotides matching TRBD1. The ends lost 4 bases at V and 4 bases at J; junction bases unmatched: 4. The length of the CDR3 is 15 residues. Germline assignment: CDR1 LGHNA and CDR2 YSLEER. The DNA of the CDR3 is TGCGCCAGCAGCCCCGGGACAGGGATCACCGGGGAGCTGTTTTTT. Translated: CASSPGTGITGELFF.

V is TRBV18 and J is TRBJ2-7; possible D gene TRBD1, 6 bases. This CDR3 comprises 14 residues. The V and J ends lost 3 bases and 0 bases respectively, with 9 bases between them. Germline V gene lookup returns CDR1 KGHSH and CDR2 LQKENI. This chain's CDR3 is CASSPQGTSYEQYF. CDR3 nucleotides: TGTGCCAGCTCACCTCAGGGGACCTCCTACGAGCAGTACTTC.

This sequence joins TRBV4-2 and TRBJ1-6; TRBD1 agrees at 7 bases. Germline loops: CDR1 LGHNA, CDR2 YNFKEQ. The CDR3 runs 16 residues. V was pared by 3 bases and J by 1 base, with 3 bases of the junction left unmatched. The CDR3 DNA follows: TGTGCCAGCAGCCAGACGGACAGGTCCTATAATTCACCCCTCCACTTT. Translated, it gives CASSQTDRSYNSPLHF.

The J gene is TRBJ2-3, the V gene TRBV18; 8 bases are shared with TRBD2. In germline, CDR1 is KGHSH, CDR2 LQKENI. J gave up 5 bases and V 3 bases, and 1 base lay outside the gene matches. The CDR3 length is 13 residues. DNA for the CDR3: TGTGCCAGCTCACCGGGACTAGAAGATACGCAGTATTTT. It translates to CASSPGLEDTQYF.

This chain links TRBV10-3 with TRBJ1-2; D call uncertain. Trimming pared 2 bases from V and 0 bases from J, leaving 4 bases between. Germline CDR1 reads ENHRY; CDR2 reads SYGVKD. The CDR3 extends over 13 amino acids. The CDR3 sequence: CAISETANYGYTF. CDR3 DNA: TGTGCCATCAGTGAGACAGCTAACTATGGCTACACCTTC.

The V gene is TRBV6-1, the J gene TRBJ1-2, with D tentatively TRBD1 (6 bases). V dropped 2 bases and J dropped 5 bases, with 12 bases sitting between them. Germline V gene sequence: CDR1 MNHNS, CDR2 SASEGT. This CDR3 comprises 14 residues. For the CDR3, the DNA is TGTGCCAGCAGTGAACGGGGGGGCGCTTATGGCTACACCTTC. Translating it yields CASSERGGAYGYTF.

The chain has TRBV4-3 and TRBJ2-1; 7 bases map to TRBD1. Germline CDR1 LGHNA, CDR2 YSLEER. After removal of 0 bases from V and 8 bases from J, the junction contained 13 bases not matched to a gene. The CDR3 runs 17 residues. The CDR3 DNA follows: TGCGCCAGCAGCCAAGACGGCGGTGGAAAGGGGGCGGATGAGCAGTTCTTC. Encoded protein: CASSQDGGGKGADEQFF.

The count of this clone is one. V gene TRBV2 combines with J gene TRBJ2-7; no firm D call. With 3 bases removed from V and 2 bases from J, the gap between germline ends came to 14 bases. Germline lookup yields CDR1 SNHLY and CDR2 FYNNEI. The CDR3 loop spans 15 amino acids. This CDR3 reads CASSDGQVATYEQYF. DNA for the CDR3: TGTGCCAGCAGTGACGGGCAGGTGGCTACCTACGAGCAGTACTTC.

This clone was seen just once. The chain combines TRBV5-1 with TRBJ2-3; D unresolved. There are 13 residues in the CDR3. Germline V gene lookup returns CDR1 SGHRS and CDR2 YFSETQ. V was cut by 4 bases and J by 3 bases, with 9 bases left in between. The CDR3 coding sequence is TGCGCCAGCAGCCGAGGTCCGACAGATACGCAGTATTTT. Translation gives CASSRGPTDTQYF.

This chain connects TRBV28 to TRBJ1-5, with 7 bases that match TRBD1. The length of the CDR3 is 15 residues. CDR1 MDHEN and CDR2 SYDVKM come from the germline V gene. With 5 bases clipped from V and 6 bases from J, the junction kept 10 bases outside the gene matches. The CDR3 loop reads CASSALTGSGQPQHF. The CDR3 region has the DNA TGTGCCAGCAGTGCCCTGACAGGGTCCGGTCAGCCCCAGCATTTT. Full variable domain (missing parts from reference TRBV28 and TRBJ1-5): DVKVTQSSRYLVKRTGEKVFLECVQDMDHENMFWYRQDPGLGLRLIYFSYDVKMKEKGDIPEGYSVSREKKERFSLILESASTNQTSMYLCASSALTGSGQPQHFGDGTRLSIL.

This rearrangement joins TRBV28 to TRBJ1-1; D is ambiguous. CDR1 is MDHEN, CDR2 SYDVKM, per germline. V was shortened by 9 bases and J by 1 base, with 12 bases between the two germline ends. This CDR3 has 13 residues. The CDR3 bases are TGTGCCAGTTATACGTCAGGGAACACTGAAGCTTTCTTT. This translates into CASYTSGNTEAFF. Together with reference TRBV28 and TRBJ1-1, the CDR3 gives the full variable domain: DVKVTQSSRYLVKRTGEKVFLECVQDMDHENMFWYRQDPGLGLRLIYFSYDVKMKEKGDIPEGYSVSREKKERFSLILESASTNQTSMYLCASYTSGNTEAFFGQGTRLTVV.

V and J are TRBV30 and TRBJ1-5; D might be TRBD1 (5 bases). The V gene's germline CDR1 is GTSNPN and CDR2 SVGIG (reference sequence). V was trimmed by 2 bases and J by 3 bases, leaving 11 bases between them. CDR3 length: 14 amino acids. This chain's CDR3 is CAWSPGAYNQPQHF. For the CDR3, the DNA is TGTGCCTGGAGTCCTGGGGCCTACAATCAGCCCCAGCATTTT. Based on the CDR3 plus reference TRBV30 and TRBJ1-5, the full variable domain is SQTIHQWPATLVQPVGSPLSLECTVEGTSNPNLYWYRQAAGRGLQLLFYSVGIGQISSEVPQNLSASRPQDRQFILSSKKLLLSDSGFYLCAWSPGAYNQPQHFGDGTRLSIL.

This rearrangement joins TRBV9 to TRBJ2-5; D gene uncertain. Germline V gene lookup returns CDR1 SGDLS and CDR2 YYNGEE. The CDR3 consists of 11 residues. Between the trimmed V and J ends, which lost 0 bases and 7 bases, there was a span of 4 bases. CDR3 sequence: CASSVGGTQYF. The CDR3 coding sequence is TGTGCCAGCAGCGTAGGGGGGACCCAGTACTTC.

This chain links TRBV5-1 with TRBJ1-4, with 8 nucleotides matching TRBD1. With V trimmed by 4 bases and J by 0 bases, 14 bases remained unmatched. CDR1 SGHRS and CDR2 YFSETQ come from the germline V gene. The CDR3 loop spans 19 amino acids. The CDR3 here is CASSLQGAGAVATNEKLFF. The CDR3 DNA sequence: TGCGCCAGCAGCCTGCAGGGGGCAGGTGCCGTGGCAACTAATGAAAAACTGTTTTTT.

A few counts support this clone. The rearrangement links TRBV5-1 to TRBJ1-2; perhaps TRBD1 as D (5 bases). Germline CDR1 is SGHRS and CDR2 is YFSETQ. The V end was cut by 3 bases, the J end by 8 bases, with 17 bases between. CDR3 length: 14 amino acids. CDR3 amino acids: CASSSFGDLWGYTF. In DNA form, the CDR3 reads TGCGCCAGCAGCTCATTTGGGGACCTCTGGGGCTACACCTTC.

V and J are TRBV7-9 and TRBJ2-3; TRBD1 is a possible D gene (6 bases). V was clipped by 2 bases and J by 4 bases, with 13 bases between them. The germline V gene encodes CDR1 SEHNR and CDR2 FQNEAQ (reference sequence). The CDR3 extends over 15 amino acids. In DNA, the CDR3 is TGTGCCAGCAGCTTAAGAACAGGGTATTCAGATACGCAGTATTTT. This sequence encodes CASSLRTGYSDTQYF.

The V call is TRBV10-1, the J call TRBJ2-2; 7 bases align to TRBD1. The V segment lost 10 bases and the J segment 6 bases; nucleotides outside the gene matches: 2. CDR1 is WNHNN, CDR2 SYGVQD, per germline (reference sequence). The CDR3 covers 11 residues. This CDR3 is CATGQSGELFF. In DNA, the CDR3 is TGCGCCACGGGACAGTCCGGGGAGCTGTTTTTT.

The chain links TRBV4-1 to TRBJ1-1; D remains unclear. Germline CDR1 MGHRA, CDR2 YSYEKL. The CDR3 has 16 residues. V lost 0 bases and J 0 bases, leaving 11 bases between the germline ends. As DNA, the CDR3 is TGCGCCAGCAGCCAAGATCATCCACAAATGAACACTGAAGCTTTCTTT. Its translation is CASSQDHPQMNTEAFF.

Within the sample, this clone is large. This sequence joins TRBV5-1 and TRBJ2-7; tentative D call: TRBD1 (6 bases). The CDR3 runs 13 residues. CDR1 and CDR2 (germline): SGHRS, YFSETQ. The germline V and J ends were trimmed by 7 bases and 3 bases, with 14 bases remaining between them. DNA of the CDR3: TGCGCCAGCGCCTCGACCAGGGGCTACGAGCAGTACTTC. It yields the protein CASASTRGYEQYF.